The sample holds a few counts of the clone carrying this T cell receptor beta chain. Its antigen remains unidentified. CDR3 size: 16 residues. V dropped 3 bases and J dropped 1 base, with 15 bases sitting between them. Germline V CDR1 and CDR2: MDHEN, SYDVKM. TCRdb analysed the 5' RACE reads with MiXCR anew, one entry per CDR3 protein. The sample carries approximately 300,000 distinct CDR3 sequences, around 6.8% recorded once. The data were taken from a study of T cells after yellow fever vaccination. Overall study context: Libraries from low-cell-number fractions were prepared with the SMART-Seq v4 Ultra Low Input RNA kit. Study findings and constraints: FACS-sorted repertoires could harbor abundant contaminating bulk-population clonotypes. Most clones from primary vaccination resurfaced after the booster (96% CD4, approximately 88% CD8).

The rearrangement uses TRBV28 and TRBJ2-5; D gene uncertain. The origin of this receptor is a man between 18 and 29 years old who received the YFV17D yellow fever vaccine. This specimen was PBMCs, taken around 45 days after the first yellow fever vaccination. The CDR3: CASSLPPDQIQETQYF. The CDR3 DNA is TGTGCCAGCAGTTTGCCTCCGGACCAAATCCAAGAGACCCAGTACTTC.